A selection of T cell receptor beta chains follows, all from one sample in a study of blood T cell repertoires in COVID-19. The table came from immunoSEQ multiplex PCR; TCRdb's copy has only in-frame clones and leaves some out. The table records 190,000 or so clones, approximately 87% of them present only once. The sample comprised peripheral blood. These receptor sequences come from a woman younger than 35 who had recovered from COVID-19. Both conserved end residues are part of each CDR3. The D gene is left open where the match is weak. Size tells how often a clone was seen (once, few, many) or the class of an expanded clone, and some rows leave it out.

. | TRBJ1-6 | . | TRBV20-1 | CSASSGFLRNSPLHF | TGCAGTGCTAGTAGCGGTTTTCTACGAAATTCACCCCTCCACTTT
TRBD1 | TRBJ2-3 | . | TRBV6-1 | CASRETGDRDTQYF | TGTGCCAGCAGAGAAACAGGGGATCGCGATACGCAGTATTTT
. | TRBJ1-1 | . | TRBV5-1 | CASSAQGYTEAFF | TGCGCCAGCAGCGCGCAGGGGTACACTGAAGCTTTCTTT
TRBD2 | TRBJ2-1 | few | TRBV5-1 | CASSPGGASFHEQFF | TGCGCCAGCAGCCCCGGGGGGGCTTCGTTCCATGAGCAGTTCTTC
. | TRBJ1-1 | . | TRBV19 | CASRVGLTEAFF | TGTGCCAGTAGAGTTGGGCTCACTGAAGCTTTCTTT
TRBD2 | TRBJ2-5 | . | TRBV5-1 | CASSLGGTSRTQETQYF | TGCGCCAGCAGCTTGGGGGGGACTAGTCGAACCCAAGAGACCCAGTACTTC
TRBD1 | TRBJ2-1 | . | TRBV5-1 | CASSLVWDRGTSEQFF | TGCGCCAGCAGCTTGGTTTGGGACAGGGGGACCAGTGAGCAGTTCTTC
TRBD1 | TRBJ1-5 | . | TRBV6-5 | CASRQGNNQPQHF | TGTGCCAGCAGACAGGGGAACAATCAGCCCCAGCATTTT
TRBD2 | TRBJ2-3 | . | TRBV11-2 | CASRERGGSDTQYF | TGTGCCAGCAGGGAGCGGGGGGGCTCAGATACGCAGTATTTT
TRBD1 | TRBJ1-1 | . | TRBV7-2 | CASSLGTGVAEAFF | TGTGCCAGCAGCTTAGGTACAGGGGTCGCTGAAGCTTTCTTT
. | TRBJ1-2 | once | TRBV10-3 | CAIRRGGGYGYTF | TGTGCCATCAGGAGGGGAGGAGGGTATGGCTACACCTTC
TRBD1 | TRBJ1-4 | . | TRBV4-3 | CASSPSPNRQGSEKLFF | TGCGCCAGCAGCCCAAGCCCGAATCGACAGGGCTCAGAAAAACTGTTTTTT
TRBD1 | TRBJ1-2 | . | TRBV7-9 | CASSLAPTGEVIGYTF | TGTGCCAGCAGCTTAGCGCCGACAGGGGAGGTGATAGGCTACACCTTC
TRBD2 | TRBJ2-2 | few | TRBV27 | CASREHRLADSRAGELFF | TGTGCCAGCAGAGAACACAGACTAGCGGATAGTCGCGCCGGGGAGCTGTTTTTT
. | TRBJ1-1 | . | TRBV6-5 | CASSPSPREAFF | TGTGCCAGCAGCCCCTCCCCCAGGGAAGCTTTCTTT
. | TRBJ1-2 | . | TRBV5-1 | CASSLEGSSDYGYTF | TGCGCCAGCAGCCTGGAGGGGTCAAGCGACTATGGCTACACCTTC
TRBD1 | TRBJ1-2 | few | TRBV19 | CASSSGTGDYGYTF | TGTGCCAGTAGCTCCGGGACAGGGGACTATGGCTACACCTTC
. | TRBJ1-1 | . | TRBV7-9 | CASSLPTGENTEAFF | TGTGCCAGCAGCTTACCGACAGGAGAGAACACTGAAGCTTTCTTT
. | TRBJ1-2 | . | TRBV19 | CASSINAGGYTF | TGTGCCAGTAGTATAAATGCAGGGGGCTACACCTTC
. | TRBJ1-6 | . | TRBV24-1 | CATSDGPSPLHF | TGTGCCACCAGTGATGGCCCCTCACCCCTCCACTTT
. | TRBJ2-3 | . | TRBV2 | CASRLDTDTQYF | TGTGCCAGCAGATTAGACACAGATACGCAGTATTTT
TRBD1 | TRBJ2-7 | . | TRBV7-9 | CASSPTGGYEQYF | TGTGCCAGCAGCCCGACAGGGGGTTACGAGCAGTACTTC
TRBD2 | TRBJ2-5 | . | TRBV5-6 | CASSLGPSGRETQYF | TGTGCCAGCAGCTTGGGGCCCAGCGGGAGGGAGACCCAGTACTTC
. | TRBJ2-2 | . | TRBV27 | CASSSKTRTNTGELFF | TGTGCCAGCAGTTCGAAGACAAGAACGAACACCGGGGAGCTGTTTTTT
. | TRBJ2-2 | . | TRBV9 | CASSVGGRANTGELFF | TGTGCCAGCAGCGTAGGAGGCAGGGCGAACACCGGGGAGCTGTTTTTT
TRBD2 | TRBJ2-7 | . | TRBV5-1 | CASSLWSLAGFNEQYF | TGCGCCAGCAGCTTGTGGTCACTAGCGGGGTTCAACGAGCAGTACTTC
. | TRBJ1-2 | . | TRBV28 | CASSLYPSQRGYTF | TGTGCCAGCAGTTTATATCCCAGCCAGCGTGGCTACACCTTC
. | TRBJ2-7 | . | TRBV14 | CASSLYYEQYF | TGTGCCAGCAGCCTATACTACGAGCAGTACTTC
. | TRBJ1-6 | . | TRBV6-4 | CASSANGLNSPLHF | TGTGCCAGCAGTGCCAACGGACTTAATTCACCCCTCCACTTT
. | TRBJ1-4 | . | TRBV5-8 | CASSPDKPRLPEKLFF | TGTGCCAGCAGCCCAGACAAACCGAGACTACCTGAAAAACTGTTTTTT
TRBD1 | TRBJ2-5 | . | TRBV7-8 | CASSLGDRGNQETQYF | TGTGCCAGCAGCTTGGGGGACAGAGGGAATCAAGAGACCCAGTACTTC
. | TRBJ1-1 | . | TRBV6-5 | CASDIYPNTEAFF | TGTGCCAGCGACATCTATCCGAACACTGAAGCTTTCTTT
TRBD1 | TRBJ1-3 | . | TRBV27 | CASGLGTAGNTIYF | TGTGCCAGCGGCCTGGGGACAGCTGGAAACACCATATATTTT
. | TRBJ1-1 | . | TRBV6-5 | CASRTVNRNTEAFF | TGTGCCAGCAGGACAGTTAACCGTAACACTGAAGCTTTCTTT
TRBD2 | TRBJ2-3 | . | TRBV15 | CATSRDRSGSGDTQYF | TGTGCCACCAGCAGAGATCGAAGCGGGAGCGGAGATACGCAGTATTTT
TRBD1 | TRBJ2-5 | . | TRBV7-8 | CASSRRTGGLVKTQYF | TGTGCCAGCAGCCGCCGGACAGGGGGGTTAGTGAAGACCCAGTACTTC
. | TRBJ2-7 | . | TRBV6-2/TRBV6-3 | CASSKRGRYEQYF | TGTGCCAGCAGCAAACGGGGGAGGTACGAGCAGTACTTC
TRBD2 | TRBJ2-1 | once | TRBV6-2/TRBV6-3 | CASSPSGSGYNEQFF | TGTGCCAGCAGCCCCAGCGGGAGTGGGTACAATGAGCAGTTCTTC
. | TRBJ1-5 | . | TRBV7-9 | CASSLVQVDGNQPQHF | TGTGCCAGCAGCTTAGTACAGGTAGATGGCAATCAGCCCCAGCATTTT
TRBD1 | TRBJ2-5 | . | TRBV18 | CASSPLTGTQETQYF | TGTGCCAGCTCACCATTGACAGGGACACAAGAGACCCAGTACTTC
TRBD1 | TRBJ1-2 | . | TRBV6-2/TRBV6-3 | CASSYLDRGRGYGYTF | TGTGCCAGCAGTTACCTCGACAGGGGGCGAGGCTATGGCTACACCTTC
. | TRBJ2-1 | few | TRBV7-2 | CASSLTSRDEQFF | TGTGCCAGCAGCTTAACTAGTAGGGATGAGCAGTTCTTC
TRBD2 | TRBJ2-1 | . | TRBV6-2/TRBV6-3 | CASSYSRAGGSYNEQFF | TGTGCCAGCAGTTACTCTCGAGCGGGAGGCTCCTACAATGAGCAGTTCTTC
TRBD2 | TRBJ2-1 | . | TRBV18 | CASSPPLSGRAGVYNEQFF | TGTGCCAGCTCACCACCGCTGAGCGGGAGGGCGGGGGTGTACAATGAGCAGTTCTTC
. | TRBJ1-4 | . | TRBV6-5 | CASSYSGPPELFF | TGTGCCAGCAGTTACTCTGGGCCCCCGGAACTGTTTTTT
TRBD1 | TRBJ2-4 | once | TRBV18 | CASSLYRGDGNIQYF | TGTGCCAGCTCACTATACAGGGGCGATGGGAACATTCAGTACTTC
. | TRBJ2-1 | . | TRBV5-1 | CASSAGLGRNEQFF | TGCGCCAGCAGCGCCGGCCTAGGGAGGAATGAGCAGTTCTTC
TRBD1 | TRBJ1-1 | . | TRBV2 | CASSDRFQGENTEAFF | TGTGCCAGCAGTGATAGGTTTCAGGGGGAGAACACTGAAGCTTTCTTT
TRBD1 | TRBJ1-1 | . | TRBV24-1 | CATKGTGNTEAFF | TGTGCCACCAAAGGGACAGGGAACACTGAAGCTTTCTTT
. | TRBJ1-2 | once | TRBV24-1 | CATSDPTNSARGYTF | TGTGCCACCAGTGACCCAACAAATTCAGCGCGTGGCTACACCTTC
. | TRBJ1-4 | . | TRBV4-1 | CASSQGQLNEKLFF | TGCGCCAGCAGCCAAGGACAGCTTAATGAAAAACTGTTTTTT
TRBD2 | TRBJ2-2 | . | TRBV9 | CASSRGTRSAGELFF | TGTGCCAGCAGCAGAGGGACTAGATCGGCCGGGGAGCTGTTTTTT
. | TRBJ1-2 | . | TRBV27 | CASKMDSGLLDYGYTF | TGTGCCAGCAAGATGGACAGCGGCCTTCTCGACTATGGCTACACCTTC
. | TRBJ1-1 | . | TRBV4-2 | CASSQERNTEAFF | TGTGCCAGCAGCCAAGAGAGGAACACTGAAGCTTTCTTT
. | TRBJ1-4 | . | TRBV19 | CASSSYSPGATNEKLFF | TGTGCCAGTAGCTCATATTCCCCGGGAGCAACTAATGAAAAACTGTTTTTT
TRBD1 | TRBJ1-1 | . | TRBV4-3 | CASSQVDRLNTEAFF | TGCGCCAGCAGCCAAGTGGACAGGCTGAACACTGAAGCTTTCTTT
. | TRBJ2-2 | . | TRBV7-3 | CASSFGSGQNTGELFF | TGTGCCAGCAGCTTTGGGTCTGGACAGAACACCGGGGAGCTGTTTTTT